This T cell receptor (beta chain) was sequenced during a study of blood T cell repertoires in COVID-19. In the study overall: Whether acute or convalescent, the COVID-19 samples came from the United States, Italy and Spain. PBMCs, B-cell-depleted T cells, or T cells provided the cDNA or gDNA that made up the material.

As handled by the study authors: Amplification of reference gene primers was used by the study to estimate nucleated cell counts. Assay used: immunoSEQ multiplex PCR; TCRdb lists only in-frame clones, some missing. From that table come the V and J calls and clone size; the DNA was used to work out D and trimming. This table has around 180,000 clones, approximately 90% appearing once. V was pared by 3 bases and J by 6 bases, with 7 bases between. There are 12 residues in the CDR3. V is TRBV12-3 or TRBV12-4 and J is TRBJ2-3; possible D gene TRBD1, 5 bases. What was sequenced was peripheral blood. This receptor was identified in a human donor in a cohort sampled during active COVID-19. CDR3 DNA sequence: TGTGCCAGCAGTTTGTGGGGCGATACGCAGTATTTT. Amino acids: CASSLWGDTQYF.